This T cell receptor beta chain was identified during a study of blood T cells in healthy people across ages. Regarding the study as a whole: It was not possible, with unsorted PBMCs, to conclusively compare naive and antigen-experienced cells.

Combining a sample-barcoded 5' primer with a J-beta primer mix, a second PCR ran for 7 to 11 cycles. Each cDNA molecule received a tag from a template-switch adaptor that had 12 random nucleotides. MiXCR was run by TCRdb on the 5' RACE reads, yielding one entry per CDR3 protein. The sample records approximately 1.5 million distinct CDR3 sequences, roughly 32% being singletons. A note on this clonotype: Its antigen is still unknown.

The CDR3 is made up of 16 amino acids. Per the germline V gene, CDR1 is DFQATT and CDR2 is SNEGSKA (reference sequence). V was pared by 2 bases and J by 1 base, with 14 bases between. Input material: blood. The receptor was isolated from a woman in her twenties or thirties in good health. V and J are TRBV20-1 and TRBJ2-2; perhaps TRBD1 as D (6 bases). The CDR3 reads CSARRQGWRNTGELFF. The CDR3 DNA is TGCAGTGCTAGAAGGCAGGGGTGGAGGAACACCGGGGAGCTGTTTTTT.